This T cell receptor (beta chain) was captured by sequencing in a study of lymphopenia after photon versus proton radiotherapy. V shed 1 base and J shed 4 bases, with 14 bases lying between them. CDR1 and CDR2 (germline): SGHKS, YYEKEE (reference sequence). This CDR3 has 15 amino acids. Assay used: immunoSEQ multiplex PCR; TCRdb lists only in-frame clones, some missing. This repertoire shows approximately 30,000 clones, about 94% found once; its top ten account for about 0.66%. Sequences were derived from peripheral blood, sampled from a patient treated with photon-based radiotherapy. The TCR was taken from a woman in her forties or fifties with cholangiocarcinoma. The rearrangement joins TRBV5-5 to TRBJ1-2; maybe TRBD1 (5 bases). The CDR3 DNA reads TGTGCCAGCAGCTTGAACGACAGAGCCCCCTATGGCTACACCTTC. Its protein is CASSLNDRAPYGYTF. The variable domain in full, with the rest retrieved from reference TRBV5-5 and TRBJ1-2, is DAGVTQSPTHLIKTRGQQVTLRCSPISGHKSVSWYQQVLGQGPQFIFQYYEKEERGRGNFPDRFSARQFPNYSSELNVNALLLGDSALYLCASSLNDRAPYGYTFGSGTRLTVV.